The present entry profiles one TCR beta chain with its context. This study enrolled people aged 18 to 89 from approximately 24 US geographic areas. The data were taken from a study of blood T cell repertoires in COVID-19. Study as a whole: From the United States, Italy and Spain came samples of acute and convalescent COVID-19. The cDNA or gDNA used as material had been derived from T cells, B-cell-depleted T cells, or PBMCs.

Original processing methods: By means of reference gene primer amplification, nucleated cell counts were estimated. The protocol was immunoSEQ multiplex PCR, while the TCRdb copy is restricted to in-frame clones and leaves out a portion. For V, J and clone size, that table is used; D and trimming come from the DNA. The table shows about 270,000 clones, with about 91% occurring only once. The source is a woman aged 40 to 50 with acute COVID-19. The sample comprised PBMCs or T cells enriched from blood (not recorded which).

This CDR3 reads CASSRKKGGYDQPQHF. The CDR3 DNA reads TGTGCCAGTAGCCGAAAAAAAGGGGGCTATGATCAGCCCCAGCATTTT. The chain joins TRBV19 to TRBJ1-5, with TRBD1 matching over 7 bases. The trim removed 6 bases at V and 5 bases at J, leaving 13 bases unmatched. CDR3 length: 16 residues. Germline lookup yields CDR1 LNHDA and CDR2 SQIVND (reference sequence).